This is a list of T cell receptor beta chains from one sample in a study. TCRdb recomputed calls from the 5' RACE reads with MiXCR, one row per CDR3 protein. Counted here are roughly 40,000 distinct CDR3 sequences, approximately 17% occurring once; the ten biggest clones make up 2.8%. The sequencing sample was made of naive CD4+ T cells sorted from a lymph node. Receptors originate from a female donor with breast cancer. Both conserved end residues are part of each CDR3. A D gene is named only where the DNA matches it firmly. A clone size is listed for some rows: how often the clone was seen (once, few, many), or a class if it is expanded.

clone_size: -
v_call: TRBV5-1
d_call: -
j_call: TRBJ1-4
cdr3_nt: TGCGCCAGCAGCTTTGGTCAGCAAAATGAAAAACTGTTTTTT
cdr3_aa: CASSFGQQNEKLFF

clone_size: -
v_call: TRBV5-1
d_call: -
j_call: TRBJ1-1
cdr3_nt: TGCGCCAGCAGCGATTTAACAGGTGAAGCTTTCTTT
cdr3_aa: CASSDLTGEAFF

clone_size: many
v_call: TRBV7-3
d_call: -
j_call: TRBJ2-1
cdr3_nt: TGTGCCAGCAGCTTCGGTGGGACTCAAAAAGAGAGTGAGCAGTTCTTC
cdr3_aa: CASSFGGTQKESEQFF

clone_size: many
v_call: TRBV6-5
d_call: -
j_call: TRBJ1-5
cdr3_nt: TGTGCCAGCAGTCTACTAAATCAGCCCCAGCATTTT
cdr3_aa: CASSLLNQPQHF

clone_size: -
v_call: TRBV12-5
d_call: -
j_call: TRBJ2-1
cdr3_nt: TGTGCTAGTGGTTTGGTACGGACTAGGGGGGAGCAGTTCTTC
cdr3_aa: CASGLVRTRGEQFF

clone_size: -
v_call: TRBV27
d_call: -
j_call: TRBJ2-2
cdr3_nt: TGTGCCAGCAGTTCGACAGTCAATGGGGAGCTGTTTTTT
cdr3_aa: CASSSTVNGELFF

clone_size: -
v_call: TRBV20-1
d_call: -
j_call: TRBJ2-7
cdr3_nt: TGCAGTGCTAGAGGGGGACACCAAGGCTCCTACGAGCAGTACTTC
cdr3_aa: CSARGGHQGSYEQYF

clone_size: few
v_call: TRBV4-1
d_call: TRBD1
j_call: TRBJ1-5
cdr3_nt: TGCGCCAGCAGCCATGCCTGGGGCAGGGGGGAGCAGCCCCAGCATTTT
cdr3_aa: CASSHAWGRGEQPQHF

clone_size: many
v_call: TRBV6-5
d_call: TRBD1
j_call: TRBJ2-1
cdr3_nt: TGTGCCAGCAGTTACCCGGGACAGGAACGGCAGTTCTTC
cdr3_aa: CASSYPGQERQFF

clone_size: few
v_call: TRBV12-3/TRBV12-4
d_call: -
j_call: TRBJ1-2
cdr3_nt: TGTGCCAGCAGTTCGACTAACTATGGCTACACCTTC
cdr3_aa: CASSSTNYGYTF

clone_size: few
v_call: TRBV7-6
d_call: -
j_call: TRBJ2-7
cdr3_nt: TGTGCCAGCAGCTTCTCTCAAGGGGTCTACGAGCAGTACTTC
cdr3_aa: CASSFSQGVYEQYF

clone_size: -
v_call: TRBV3-1
d_call: -
j_call: TRBJ1-5
cdr3_nt: TGTGCCAGCAGCCAAAAAAATCAGCCCCAGCATTTT
cdr3_aa: CASSQKNQPQHF

clone_size: -
v_call: TRBV5-4
d_call: TRBD2
j_call: TRBJ2-3
cdr3_nt: TGTGCCAGCAGCACCCGCGCTCTAGCGGGAGGGGTAGATACGCAGTATTTT
cdr3_aa: CASSTRALAGGVDTQYF

clone_size: few
v_call: TRBV6-6
d_call: -
j_call: TRBJ1-3
cdr3_nt: TGTGCCAGCAGTTACTCGGTGGGGGGTGGAAACACCATATATTTT
cdr3_aa: CASSYSVGGGNTIYF

clone_size: many
v_call: TRBV7-2
d_call: -
j_call: TRBJ2-3
cdr3_nt: TGTGCCAGCAGCCCTCCGGGGGTAGATACGCAGTATTTT
cdr3_aa: CASSPPGVDTQYF

clone_size: few
v_call: TRBV20-1
d_call: TRBD2
j_call: TRBJ2-7
cdr3_nt: TGCAGTGCTAGCCCAGCGGGAGGTACCTACGAGCAGTACTTC
cdr3_aa: CSASPAGGTYEQYF